This passage covers 18 T cell receptor beta chains from one sample sequenced in a study of identical twins. TCRdb processed the 5' RACE reads anew with MiXCR; each CDR3 protein has one entry. This sample carries 200,000 or so distinct CDR3 sequences, approximately 16% of them seen once, and the ten largest clones take 40%. These data were also reused for a study on T cells expressing NK-cell markers.

Sequencing was performed on CD8+ T cells sorted from blood. The receptors derive from a woman between 18 and 29 years old in good health.

This sequence joins TRBV2 and TRBJ2-5; no clear D gene. The V gene's germline CDR1 is SNHLY and CDR2 FYNNEI. The CDR3 is 14 residues long. V lost 9 bases and J 1 base, leaving 15 bases between the germline ends. The CDR3 is CARGTDRSQETQYF. The CDR3 region has the DNA TGTGCCAGGGGAACGGACCGGAGCCAAGAGACCCAGTACTTC.

This clonotype was detected ten times or more. The chain employs TRBV7-9 and TRBJ2-7, with 11 bases aligning to TRBD2. The CDR3 spans 15 residues. CDR1 SEHNR and CDR2 FQNEAQ come from the germline V gene (reference sequence). The junction had 10 bases not matched to a gene; V was cut back by 5 bases and J by 7 bases. The CDR3 protein is CASSKLAGAEGEQYF. The CDR3 nucleotides are TGTGCCAGCAGCAAACTAGCGGGGGCTGAGGGTGAGCAGTACTTC. The whole variable domain, filled in from reference TRBV7-9 and TRBJ2-7, reads DTGVSQNPRHKITKRGQNVTFRCDPISEHNRLYWYRQTLGQGPEFLTYFQNEAQLEKSRLLSDRFSAERPKGSFSTLEIQRTEQGDSAMYLCASSKLAGAEGEQYFGPGTRLTVT.

This clonotype turned up a few times. The V gene is TRBV7-9, the J gene TRBJ2-3; D call uncertain. Trimming took off 6 bases at V and 2 bases at J, with 6 bases between the two ends. The CDR3 runs to 12 residues. The germline CDR1 and CDR2 sequences are SEHNR and FQNEAQ (reference sequence). CDR3 region: CASSPHTDTQYF. DNA for the CDR3: TGTGCCAGCAGTCCCCACACAGATACGCAGTATTTT. Variable domain in full (rest from reference TRBV7-9 and TRBJ2-3): DTGVSQNPRHKITKRGQNVTFRCDPISEHNRLYWYRQTLGQGPEFLTYFQNEAQLEKSRLLSDRFSAERPKGSFSTLEIQRTEQGDSAMYLCASSPHTDTQYFGPGTRLTVL.

The rearrangement uses TRBV28 and TRBJ2-6, with 8 nucleotides matching TRBD1. J gave up 0 bases and V 3 bases, and 4 bases lay outside the gene matches. The CDR3 covers 17 residues. Germline values: CDR1 MDHEN, CDR2 SYDVKM. The CDR3 nucleotides read TGTGCCAGCAGTTTGACAGGGGTTAGCTCTGGGGCCAACGTCCTGACTTTC. Translated, it gives CASSLTGVSSGANVLTF.

This clonotype was picked up a small number of times. The chain recombines TRBV6-2 or TRBV6-3 with TRBJ2-1, with a tentative D call TRBD1 (5 bases). This CDR3 is built from 16 residues. Germline V gene lookup returns CDR1 MNHEY and CDR2 SVGEGT. V lost 4 bases, J lost 4 bases, and 17 bases lay in between. CDR3 sequence (DNA): TGTGCCAGCAGTTCCCCGTCAGGGTCCGCATACAATGAGCAGTTCTTC. This gives the protein CASSSPSGSAYNEQFF.

The chain uses TRBV10-3 and TRBJ2-7; tentative D call: TRBD1 (5 bases). The CDR3 length is 12 residues. CDR1 is ENHRY and CDR2 is SYGVKD in the germline V gene. V gave up 10 bases and J gave up 5 bases, with 15 bases separating them. CDR3 sequence: CATIDSSHEQYF. As DNA, the CDR3 is TGTGCCACTATCGACAGTAGCCACGAGCAGTACTTC.

This clonotype was picked up many times. The chain is built from TRBV12-3 or TRBV12-4 and TRBJ2-3, with D uncertain. The ends were cut back, 6 bases at V and 2 bases at J, with 9 bases in the middle. The CDR3 loop spans 13 amino acids. Here the CDR3 reads CASSPGPTDTQYF. The CDR3 nucleotides are TGTGCCAGCAGCCCCGGCCCCACAGATACGCAGTATTTT.

This clonotype was observed a handful of times. The chain employs TRBV29-1 and TRBJ2-3; no reliable D call. With 4 bases removed from V and 1 base from J, the gap between germline ends came to 12 bases. Germline CDR1 SQVTM, CDR2 ANQGSEA. There are 14 residues in the CDR3. The CDR3 sequence: CSVAGVGRTDTQYF. In nucleotides, the CDR3 is TGCAGCGTTGCTGGGGTCGGACGCACAGATACGCAGTATTTT.

The V gene is TRBV7-6, the J gene TRBJ2-1; 10 nucleotides match TRBD2. Germline assignment: CDR1 SGHVS and CDR2 FNYEAQ. The CDR3 is made up of 15 amino acids. V lost 1 base and J lost 9; bases outside the gene matches: 6. The CDR3 here is CASSLGSSGSTEQFF. For the CDR3, the DNA is TGTGCCAGCAGCTTAGGGTCTAGCGGGAGCACTGAGCAGTTCTTC.

This clonotype was seen only a few times. V gene TRBV29-1 combines with J gene TRBJ2-7, with D maybe TRBD2 (7 bases). Germline lookup yields CDR1 SQVTM and CDR2 ANQGSEA. The V end was cut by 1 base, the J end by 8 bases, with 18 bases between. The CDR3 runs to 14 residues. The CDR3 bases are TGCAGCGTTGAAGCGGCAGGGGAGGGCGAAAAGCAGTACTTC. Translating it yields CSVEAAGEGEKQYF.

The chain carries TRBV29-1 and TRBJ2-7; 9 nucleotides align to TRBD1. The CDR3 extends over 13 amino acids. Trimming cost V 6 bases and J 0 bases; bases outside gene matches: 3. Germline V gene sequence: CDR1 SQVTM, CDR2 ANQGSEA. The CDR3 region has the DNA TGCAGCGTGGGGGACAGGGCCTCCTACGAGCAGTACTTC. Translating it yields CSVGDRASYEQYF.

This clonotype was picked up a small number of times. The chain employs TRBV20-1 and TRBJ2-1; D is possibly TRBD1 or TRBD2 (5 bases each). V gave up 8 bases and J gave up 5 bases, with 16 bases separating them. The CDR3 runs to 13 residues. Germline V lookup: CDR1 DFQATT, CDR2 SNEGSKA (reference sequence). The CDR3 loop is CSPKGSRDNEQFF. The CDR3 DNA sequence: TGCAGTCCCAAAGGGAGCAGGGACAATGAGCAGTTCTTC.

This clonotype was seen a few times. The genes are TRBV5-5 and TRBJ1-1; D unclear. Looked up from germline, CDR1 is SGHKS and CDR2 is YYEKEE (reference sequence). CDR3 length: 15 amino acids. V dropped 4 bases and J dropped 2 bases, with 15 bases sitting between them. CDR3 loop: CASSLHGVFNTEAFF. CDR3 DNA sequence: TGTGCCAGCAGCCTACATGGCGTCTTCAACACTGAAGCTTTCTTT.

This clonotype has a handful of counts. The rearrangement joins TRBV12-3 or TRBV12-4 to TRBJ2-3, with 10 bases that match TRBD2. This CDR3 is built from 16 residues. V gave up 6 bases and J gave up 5 bases; unmatched junction bases: 11. This CDR3 reads CASSQVALAGIDTQYF. DNA of the CDR3: TGTGCCAGCAGCCAAGTGGCACTAGCGGGGATAGATACGCAGTATTTT.

This clonotype has only a few counts. This chain joins TRBV14 and TRBJ2-3; 8 bases line up with TRBD2. The V and J ends lost 5 bases and 0 bases, in that order; junction bases with no gene match: 25. The CDR3 sequence is 22 residues long. The germline CDR1 and CDR2 sequences are SGHDN and FVKESK. CDR3 sequence reads: CASSKTAGGSGDDPRSTDTQYF. Here the CDR3 DNA reads TGTGCCAGCAGCAAAACCGCGGGAGGTAGCGGGGACGATCCCCGAAGCACAGATACGCAGTATTTT.

This clonotype occurred a few times. This chain links TRBV7-9 with TRBJ2-1, with TRBD2 matching 11 bases. The CDR3 spans 15 residues. Trimming at V came to 8 bases and at J to 3 bases, leaving 6 bases not matched to a gene. CDR1 is SEHNR and CDR2 is FQNEAQ in the germline V gene (reference sequence). The CDR3 DNA follows: TGTGCCAGCGCGGTAGGGACTAGCGGCTACAATGAGCAGTTCTTC. Translation: CASAVGTSGYNEQFF.

The rearrangement uses TRBV10-1 and TRBJ2-2; no firm D call. The CDR3 sequence is 13 residues long. The germline CDR1 and CDR2 sequences are WNHNN and SYGVQD (reference sequence). V was trimmed by 2 bases and J by 5 bases, leaving 6 bases between them. The CDR3 region has the DNA TGCGCCAGCAGTGAGAAGGCAACCGGGGAGCTGTTTTTT. Amino acid sequence: CASSEKATGELFF.

This chain joins TRBV28 and TRBJ2-5; 10 nucleotides agree with TRBD2. The CDR3 spans 17 residues. The junction had 10 bases not matched to a gene; V was cut back by 3 bases and J by 3 bases. Per the germline V gene, CDR1 is MDHEN and CDR2 is SYDVKM. CDR3 amino acids: CASSLFSGRSVEETQYF. The CDR3 coding sequence is TGTGCCAGCAGTTTGTTTAGCGGGAGGTCGGTAGAAGAGACCCAGTACTTC.